This T cell receptor (beta chain) derives from a study of blood T cell repertoires in COVID-19. Looking at the study overall: Italy, Spain and the United States were the sources of the convalescent and acute COVID-19 samples. T cells, B-cell-depleted T cells, or PBMCs provided the cDNA or gDNA that served as material.

Source study methods: By means of reference gene primer amplification, nucleated cell counts were estimated. Clones were sequenced by immunoSEQ multiplex PCR, and TCRdb holds only the in-frame ones, with some missing. V and J calls and clone size are those listed in that table; D and trimming were worked out from the DNA. The table shows around 300,000 clones, with 70% to 90% occurring only once. CDR3 length: 19 residues. Looked up from germline, CDR1 is LGHDT and CDR2 is YNNKEL (reference sequence). V was pared by 1 base and J by 4 bases, with 22 bases between. The sequence derives from a woman between 65 and 79 years old with acute or convalescent COVID-19. Material: peripheral blood. This chain links TRBV3-1 (or the pseudogene TRBV3-2) with TRBJ1-4; a weak D match, TRBD1 (6 bases). This chain's CDR3 is CASSQVPPAGARGNEKLFF. Written as DNA, the CDR3 is TGTGCCAGCAGCCAAGTCCCCCCGGCGGGGGCGCGGGGTAATGAAAAACTGTTTTTT.